The clone carrying this TCR beta chain was recorded once. Its antigen remains unknown. The sample comes from a study of T cell responses to AZD1222 COVID-19 vaccine. Produced via immunoSEQ multiplex PCR; TCRdb's table is partial and in-frame only. This table has 110,000 to 150,000 clones, about nine tenths appearing once. Study-level findings and limits: No day 14 peak samples; only post-peak repertoires were characterized.

This CDR3 is built from 16 residues. Unmatched junction bases numbered 9, after V lost 7 bases and J lost 2 bases. CDR1 and CDR2 from the germline V gene are SGHVS and FQNEAQ. The sequencing used peripheral blood, collected on day 0 of AZD1222 vaccination. This clonotype was sampled from an adult in good health. The chain has TRBV7-8 and TRBJ2-3; 10 bases fit TRBD2. This chain's CDR3 is CASNPYSGGITDTQYF. CDR3 coding DNA: TGTGCCAGCAATCCCTATAGCGGGGGGATCACAGATACGCAGTATTTT. The entire variable domain, with the rest obtained from reference TRBV7-8 and TRBJ2-3, is as follows: GAGVSQSPRYKVAKRGQDVALRCDPISGHVSLFWYQQALGQGPEFLTYFQNEAQLDKSGLPSDRFFAERPEGSVSTLKIQRTQQEDSAVYLCASNPYSGGITDTQYFGPGTRLTVL.